This entry features one T cell receptor (beta chain) sequence. The antigen remains unidentified. Germline loops: CDR1 LGHNA, CDR2 YNFKEQ. This CDR3 is built from 20 residues. The J segment lost 1 base and the V segment lost 0 bases, leaving 13 bases of the junction unmatched. The data belong to a study of cytomegalovirus exposure and HLA in healthy donors. The PCR employed 60 Vbeta primers together with 13 Jbeta primers. Generated by immunoSEQ multiplex PCR, the TCRdb table keeps only in-frame clones and is missing some. The repertoire holds some 250,000 clones, with roughly 82% as singletons. Study outcomes and limitations: Association of a missense DCLRE1C variant with TCR beta V- and J-gene trimming was reported in a later analysis. The likely explanation for a cluster of highly shared sequence variants was sequencing artifact.

The chain carries TRBV4-2 and TRBJ2-2; 8 nucleotides align to TRBD1. This receptor was obtained from a woman aged 40 to 50 in good health and CMV-seropositive. Sequenced input: PBMCs. CDR3 sequence reads: CASSQDRTGQVRRNTGELFF. In DNA form, the CDR3 reads TGTGCCAGCAGCCAAGATCGAACGGGACAGGTCCGTAGGAACACCGGGGAGCTGTTTTTT.